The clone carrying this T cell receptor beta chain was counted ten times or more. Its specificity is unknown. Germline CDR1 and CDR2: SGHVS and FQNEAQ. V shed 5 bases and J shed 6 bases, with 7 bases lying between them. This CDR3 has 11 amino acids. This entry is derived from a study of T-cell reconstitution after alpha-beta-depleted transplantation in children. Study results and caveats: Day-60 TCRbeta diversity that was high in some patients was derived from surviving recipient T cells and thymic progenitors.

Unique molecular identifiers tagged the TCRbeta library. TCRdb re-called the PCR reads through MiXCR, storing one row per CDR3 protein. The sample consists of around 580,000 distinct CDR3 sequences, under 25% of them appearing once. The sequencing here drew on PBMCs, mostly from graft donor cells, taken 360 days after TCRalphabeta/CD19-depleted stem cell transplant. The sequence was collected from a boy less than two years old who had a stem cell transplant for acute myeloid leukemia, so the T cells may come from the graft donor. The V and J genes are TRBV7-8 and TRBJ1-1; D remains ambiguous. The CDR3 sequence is CASSAGAEAFF. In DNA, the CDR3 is TGTGCCAGCAGCGCTGGGGCTGAAGCTTTCTTT.